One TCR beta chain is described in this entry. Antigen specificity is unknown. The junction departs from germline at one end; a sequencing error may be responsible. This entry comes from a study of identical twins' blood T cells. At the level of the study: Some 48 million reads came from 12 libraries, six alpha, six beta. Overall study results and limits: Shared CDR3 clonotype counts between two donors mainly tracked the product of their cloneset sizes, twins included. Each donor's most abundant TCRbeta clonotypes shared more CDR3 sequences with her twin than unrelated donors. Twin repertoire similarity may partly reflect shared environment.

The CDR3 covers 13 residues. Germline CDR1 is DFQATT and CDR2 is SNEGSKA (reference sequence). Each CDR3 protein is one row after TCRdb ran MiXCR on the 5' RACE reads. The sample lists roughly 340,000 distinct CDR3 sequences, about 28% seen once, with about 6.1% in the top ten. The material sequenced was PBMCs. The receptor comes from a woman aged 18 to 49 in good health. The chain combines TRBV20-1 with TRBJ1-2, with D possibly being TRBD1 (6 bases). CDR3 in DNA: TGCAGTGCTAGAGAGGACAGACACTATGGCCACACCTTC. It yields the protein CSAREDRHYGHTF.